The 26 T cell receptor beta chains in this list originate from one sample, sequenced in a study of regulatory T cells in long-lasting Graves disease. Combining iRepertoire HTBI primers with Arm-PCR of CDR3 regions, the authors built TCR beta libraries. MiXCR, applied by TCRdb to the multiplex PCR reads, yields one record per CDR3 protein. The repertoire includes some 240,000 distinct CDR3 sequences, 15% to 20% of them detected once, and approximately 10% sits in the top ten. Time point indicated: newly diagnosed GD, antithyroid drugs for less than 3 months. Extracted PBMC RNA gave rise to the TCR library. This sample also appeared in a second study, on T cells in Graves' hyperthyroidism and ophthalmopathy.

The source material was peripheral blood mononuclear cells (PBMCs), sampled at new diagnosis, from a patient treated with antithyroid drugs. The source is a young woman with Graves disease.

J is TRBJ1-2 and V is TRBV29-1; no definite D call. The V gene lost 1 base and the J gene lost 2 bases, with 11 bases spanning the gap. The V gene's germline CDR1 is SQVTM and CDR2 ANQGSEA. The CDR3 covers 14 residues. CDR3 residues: CSVEASGFNYGYTF. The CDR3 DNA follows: TGCAGCGTTGAAGCGTCTGGATTCAACTATGGCTACACCTTC.

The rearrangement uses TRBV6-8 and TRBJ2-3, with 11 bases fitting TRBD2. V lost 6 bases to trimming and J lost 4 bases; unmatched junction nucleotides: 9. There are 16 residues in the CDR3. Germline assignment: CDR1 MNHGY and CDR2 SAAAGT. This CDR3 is CASRKTSGILPDTQYF. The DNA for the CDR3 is TGTGCCAGCAGGAAGACTAGCGGGATCCTTCCAGATACGCAGTATTTT.

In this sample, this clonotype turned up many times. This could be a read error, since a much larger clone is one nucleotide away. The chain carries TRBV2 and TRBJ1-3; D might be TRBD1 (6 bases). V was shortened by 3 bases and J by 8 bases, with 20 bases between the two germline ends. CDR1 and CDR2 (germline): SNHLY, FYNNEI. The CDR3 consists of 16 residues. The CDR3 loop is CASSDAGAILGDTIYF. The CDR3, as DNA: TGTGCCAGCAGTGACGCAGGGGCCATTCTAGGAGACACCATATATTTT.

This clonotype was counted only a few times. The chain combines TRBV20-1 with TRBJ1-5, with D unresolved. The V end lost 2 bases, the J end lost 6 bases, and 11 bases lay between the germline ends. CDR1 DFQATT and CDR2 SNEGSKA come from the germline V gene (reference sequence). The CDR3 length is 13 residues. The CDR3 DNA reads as TGCAGTGCTAGAAGTCAGGTTGGTCAGCCCCAGCATTTT. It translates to CSARSQVGQPQHF.

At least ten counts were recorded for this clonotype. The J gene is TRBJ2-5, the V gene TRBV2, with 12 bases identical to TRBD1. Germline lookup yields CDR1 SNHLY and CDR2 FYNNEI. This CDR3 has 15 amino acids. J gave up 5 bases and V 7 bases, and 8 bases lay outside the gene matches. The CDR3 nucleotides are TGTGCCAGCATTGGGGACAGGGGGCGCGTTGAGACCCAGTACTTC. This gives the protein CASIGDRGRVETQYF.

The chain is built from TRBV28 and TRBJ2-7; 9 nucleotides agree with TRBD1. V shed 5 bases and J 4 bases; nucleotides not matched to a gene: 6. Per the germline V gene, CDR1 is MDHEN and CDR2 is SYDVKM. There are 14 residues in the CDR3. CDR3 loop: CASSPYRGPYEQYF. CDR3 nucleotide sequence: TGTGCCAGCAGTCCTTACAGGGGGCCATACGAGCAGTACTTC. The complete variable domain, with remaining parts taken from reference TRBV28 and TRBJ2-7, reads DVKVTQSSRYLVKRTGEKVFLECVQDMDHENMFWYRQDPGLGLRLIYFSYDVKMKEKGDIPEGYSVSREKKERFSLILESASTNQTSMYLCASSPYRGPYEQYFGPGTRLTVT.

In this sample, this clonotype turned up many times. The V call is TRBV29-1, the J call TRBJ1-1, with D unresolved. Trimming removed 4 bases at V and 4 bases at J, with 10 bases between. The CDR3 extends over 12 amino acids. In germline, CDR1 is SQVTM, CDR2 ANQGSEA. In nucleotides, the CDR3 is TGCAGCGTTGTTACGGGTTTCACTGAAGCTTTCTTT. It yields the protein CSVVTGFTEAFF.

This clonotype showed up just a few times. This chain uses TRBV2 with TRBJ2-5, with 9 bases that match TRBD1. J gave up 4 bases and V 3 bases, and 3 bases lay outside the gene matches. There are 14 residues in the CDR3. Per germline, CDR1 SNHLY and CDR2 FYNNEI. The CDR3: CASSEEQGAETQYF. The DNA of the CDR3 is TGTGCCAGCAGTGAGGAACAGGGGGCAGAGACCCAGTACTTC.

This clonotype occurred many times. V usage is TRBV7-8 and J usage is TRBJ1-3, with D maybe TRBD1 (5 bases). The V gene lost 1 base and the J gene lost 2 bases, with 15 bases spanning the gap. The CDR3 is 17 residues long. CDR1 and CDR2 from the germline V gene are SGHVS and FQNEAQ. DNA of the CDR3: TGTGCCAGCAGCTTAGGATATCGGGGGGAAGCTGGAAACACCATATATTTT. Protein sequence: CASSLGYRGEAGNTIYF. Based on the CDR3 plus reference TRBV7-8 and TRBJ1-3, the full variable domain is GAGVSQSPRYKVAKRGQDVALRCDPISGHVSLFWYQQALGQGPEFLTYFQNEAQLDKSGLPSDRFFAERPEGSVSTLKIQRTQQEDSAVYLCASSLGYRGEAGNTIYFGEGSWLTVV.

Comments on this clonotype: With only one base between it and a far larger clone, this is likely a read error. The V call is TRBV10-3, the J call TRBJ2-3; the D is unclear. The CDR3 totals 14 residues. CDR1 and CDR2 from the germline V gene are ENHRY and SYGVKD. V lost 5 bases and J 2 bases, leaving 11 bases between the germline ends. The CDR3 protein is CAISYSALTDTQYF. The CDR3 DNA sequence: TGTGCCATCAGTTACTCAGCCCTCACAGATACGCAGTATTTT.

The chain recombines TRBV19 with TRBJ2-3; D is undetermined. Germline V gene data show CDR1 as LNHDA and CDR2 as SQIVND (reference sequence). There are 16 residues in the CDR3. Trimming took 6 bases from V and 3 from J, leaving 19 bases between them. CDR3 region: CASRDPPAAGTDTQYF. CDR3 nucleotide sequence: TGTGCCAGTAGGGATCCTCCCGCGGCAGGTACAGATACGCAGTATTTT.

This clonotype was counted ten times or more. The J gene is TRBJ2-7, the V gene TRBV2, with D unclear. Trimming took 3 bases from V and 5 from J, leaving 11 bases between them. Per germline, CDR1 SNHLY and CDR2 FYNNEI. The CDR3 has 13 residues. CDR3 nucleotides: TGTGCCAGCAGTGACAGATCGGGCCACGAGCAGTACTTC. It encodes CASSDRSGHEQYF.

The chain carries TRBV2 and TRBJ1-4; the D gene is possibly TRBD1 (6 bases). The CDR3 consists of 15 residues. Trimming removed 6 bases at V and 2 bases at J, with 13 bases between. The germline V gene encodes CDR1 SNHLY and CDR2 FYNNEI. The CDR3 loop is CASRPVQGTNEKLFF. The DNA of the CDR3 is TGTGCCAGCAGGCCCGTACAGGGTACTAATGAAAAACTGTTTTTT.

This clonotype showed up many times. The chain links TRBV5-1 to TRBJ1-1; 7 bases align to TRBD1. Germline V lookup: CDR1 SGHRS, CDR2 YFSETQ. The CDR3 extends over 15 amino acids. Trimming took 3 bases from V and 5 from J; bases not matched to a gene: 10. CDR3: CASSSRGGEGTEAFF. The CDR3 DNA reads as TGCGCCAGCAGCTCTCGAGGGGGCGAAGGGACTGAAGCTTTCTTT.

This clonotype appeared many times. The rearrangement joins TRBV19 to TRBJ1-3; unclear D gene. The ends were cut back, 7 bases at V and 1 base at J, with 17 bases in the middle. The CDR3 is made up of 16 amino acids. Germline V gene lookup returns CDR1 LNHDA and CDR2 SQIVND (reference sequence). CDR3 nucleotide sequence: TGTGCCAGTACTTCAAAGAAGTACGAATCTGGAAACACCATATATTTT. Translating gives CASTSKKYESGNTIYF.

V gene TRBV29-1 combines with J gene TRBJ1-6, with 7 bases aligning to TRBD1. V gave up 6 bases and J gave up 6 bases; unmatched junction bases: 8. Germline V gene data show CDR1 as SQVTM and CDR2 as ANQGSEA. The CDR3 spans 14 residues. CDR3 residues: CSVLETGFNSPLHF. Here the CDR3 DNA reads TGCAGCGTGCTAGAGACAGGGTTTAATTCACCCCTCCACTTT.

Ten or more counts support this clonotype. The CDR3 loop is CASRRTENSNQPQHF. CDR3 nucleotides: TGTGCCAGCAGAAGGACCGAGAATAGCAATCAGCCCCAGCATTTT. The chain is built from TRBV2 and TRBJ1-5; D is unresolved. The germline gives CDR1 SNHLY, CDR2 FYNNEI. The CDR3 is 15 amino acids. V was trimmed by 6 bases and J by 0 bases, leaving 12 bases between them.

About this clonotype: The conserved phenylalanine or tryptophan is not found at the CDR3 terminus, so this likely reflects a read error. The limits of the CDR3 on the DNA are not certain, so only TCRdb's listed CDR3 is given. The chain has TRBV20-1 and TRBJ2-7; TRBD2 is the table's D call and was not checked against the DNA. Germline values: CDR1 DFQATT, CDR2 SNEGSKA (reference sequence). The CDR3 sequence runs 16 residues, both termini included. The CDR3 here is CSARGASGGPAYEQSL.

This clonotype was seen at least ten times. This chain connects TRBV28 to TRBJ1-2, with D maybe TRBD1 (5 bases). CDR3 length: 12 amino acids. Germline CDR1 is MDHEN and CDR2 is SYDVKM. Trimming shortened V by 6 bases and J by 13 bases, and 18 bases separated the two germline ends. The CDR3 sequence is CASRLGTSLATF. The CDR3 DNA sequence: TGTGCCAGCAGACTAGGGACCTCTCTGGCCACCTTC.

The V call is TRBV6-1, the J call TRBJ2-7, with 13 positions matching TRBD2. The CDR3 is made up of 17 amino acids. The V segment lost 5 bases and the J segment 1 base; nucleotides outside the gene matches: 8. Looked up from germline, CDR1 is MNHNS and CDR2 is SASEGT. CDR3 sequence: CASSQGTSGILSYEQYF. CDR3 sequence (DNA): TGTGCCAGCAGTCAAGGGACTAGCGGGATCTTATCCTACGAGCAGTACTTC.

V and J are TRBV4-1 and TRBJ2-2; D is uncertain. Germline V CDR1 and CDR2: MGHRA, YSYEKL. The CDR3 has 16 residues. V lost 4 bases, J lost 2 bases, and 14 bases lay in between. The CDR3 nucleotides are TGCGCCAGCAGCCCCCGGACGGATACCAACACCGGGGAGCTGTTTTTT. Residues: CASSPRTDTNTGELFF.

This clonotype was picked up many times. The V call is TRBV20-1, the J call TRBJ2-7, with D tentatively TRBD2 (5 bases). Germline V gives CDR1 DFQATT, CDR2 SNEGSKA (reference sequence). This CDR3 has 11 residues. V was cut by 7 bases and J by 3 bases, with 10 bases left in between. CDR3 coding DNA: TGCAGTGTAGGGAGCGGCTACGAGCAGTACTTC. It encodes CSVGSGYEQYF.

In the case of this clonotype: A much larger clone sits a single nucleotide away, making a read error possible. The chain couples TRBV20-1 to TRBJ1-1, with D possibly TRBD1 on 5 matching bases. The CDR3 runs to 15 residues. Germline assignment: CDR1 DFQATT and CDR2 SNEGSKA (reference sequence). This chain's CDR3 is CSARDLQVGLTEASF. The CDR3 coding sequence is TGCAGTGCTAGAGATCTACAGGTAGGATTGACTGAAGCTTCCTTT.

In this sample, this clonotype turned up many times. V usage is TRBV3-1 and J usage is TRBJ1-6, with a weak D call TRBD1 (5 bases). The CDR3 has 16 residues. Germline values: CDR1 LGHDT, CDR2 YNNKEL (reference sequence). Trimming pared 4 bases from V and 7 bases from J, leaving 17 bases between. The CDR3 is CASSPPGWGRNSPLHF. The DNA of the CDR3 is TGTGCCAGCAGCCCCCCGGGATGGGGACGGAATTCACCCCTCCACTTT.

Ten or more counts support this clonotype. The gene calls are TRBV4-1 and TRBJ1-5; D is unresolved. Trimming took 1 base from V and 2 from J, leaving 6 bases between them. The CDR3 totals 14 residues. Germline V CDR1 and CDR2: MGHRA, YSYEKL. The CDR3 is CASSQGVGNQPQHF. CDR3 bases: TGCGCCAGCAGCCAAGGGGTTGGCAATCAGCCCCAGCATTTT.

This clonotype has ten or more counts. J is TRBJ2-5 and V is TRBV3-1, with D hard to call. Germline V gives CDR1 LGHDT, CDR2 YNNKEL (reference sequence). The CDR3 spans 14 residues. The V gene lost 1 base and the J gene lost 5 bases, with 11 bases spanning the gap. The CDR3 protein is CASSQGSGVETQYF. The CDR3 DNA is TGTGCCAGCAGCCAAGGTTCAGGAGTGGAGACCCAGTACTTC.